The source of this T cell receptor (beta chain) is a study of T-cell reconstitution after alpha-beta-depleted transplantation in children (dated by TCRdb to 2016 to 2017). Regarding the study in general: The study quantitatively tracked T-cell immune reconstitution after TCRalphabeta/CD19-depleted allogeneic hematopoietic cell transplantation in children using TCR repertoire profiling.

Library prep was done by PCR. Sequencing relied on an Illumina HiSeq 2500. TCR library preparation used molecular barcoding, with unique molecular identifiers applied to normalize quantification of the TCRbeta repertoire. TCRdb reworked the public reads: Q25 trimming with fastp, MiXCR clone assembly, productive beta chains retained. When rows share a CDR3 protein, they turn into one entry using the most common DNA and genes. For this sample the table gives 700,000 to 950,000 distinct CDR3 sequences, of which around 15% were detected only once. The top ten clones comprise approximately 5% of the sample. About this clonotype: The antigen it binds to is not known. No base quality information exists; no much larger clone differs at one position.

The investigation overall reported the following: In some patients, the high TCRbeta diversity seen at day 60 was put down to recipient T cells and intrathymic progenitors that had survived conditioning. About two months after transplant, the apparently early recovery of alphabetaT-cell counts reportedly depended on just several hundred clones that had expanded rapidly and came from non-depleted graft cells. Over subsequent months, a decline in hyperexpanded clone frequencies was noted, and after one year, T-cell counts and TCRbeta diversity were mostly ascribed to newly produced T cells.

Interpreted using the paper, the treatment or condition label stands for: allogeneic hematopoietic cell transplantation with graft depleted of TCRalphabeta T cells and CD19 B cells. The children who served as transplant recipients had been given grafts of TCRalphabeta/CD19-depleted allogeneic hematopoietic cells. The CDR3 measures 12 amino acids from cysteine to phenylalanine. Just the 36-base CDR3 DNA is kept, in frame starting at base 1. Between the V and J ends, shortened by 4 bases and 3 bases respectively, the junction contains 7 bases. Sequences MGHDK (CDR1) and SYGVNS (CDR2) are obtained from the germline V gene.

The starting material was PBMCs, mostly from graft donor cells, obtained 360 days after TCRalphabeta/CD19-depleted stem cell transplant. This receptor was identified in a male patient younger than 18 who had a stem cell transplant for acute lymphoblastic leukemia, so the T cells may come from the graft donor. The rearranged chain carries TRBV25-1 and TRBJ2-7; a tentative D call is TRBD1 (5 bases match). The CDR3 region reads CASSATVYEQYF. The DNA reads as follows: TGTGCCAGCAGTGCGACAGTCTACGAGCAGTACTTC.